One sample yielded the 14 T cell receptor beta chains listed below, sequenced in a study of blood T cell repertoires in COVID-19. Only in-frame clones appear in the TCRdb table, and some are missing; sequencing was by immunoSEQ multiplex PCR. There are some 180,000 clones in the sample; roughly 84% occur only once, and 6% to 7% lies in the top ten. Sequencing input: peripheral blood. The receptors derive from a woman in her thirties or forties with COVID-19, enrolled during active disease.

The V call is TRBV6-4, the J call TRBJ1-2; TRBD1 matches at 12 bases. The germline CDR1 and CDR2 sequences are MRHNA and SNTAGT. After removal of 4 bases from V and 1 base from J, the junction contained 7 bases not matched to a gene. The CDR3 contains 17 residues. The CDR3 DNA reads TGTGCCAGCAGTGCGGGACAGGGGGCCCAACTTAACTATGGCTACACCTTC. Translation gives CASSAGQGAQLNYGYTF.

The genes are TRBV4-1 and TRBJ2-1, with a tentative D call TRBD2 (5 bases). Germline V CDR1 and CDR2: MGHRA, YSYEKL. V lost 2 bases and J 7 bases, leaving 21 bases between the germline ends. The CDR3 is 17 residues long. CDR3 protein: CASSQTPTGSGGNEQFF. DNA of the CDR3: TGCGCCAGCAGCCAAACCCCAACGGGAAGTGGCGGTAATGAGCAGTTCTTC.

V usage is TRBV16 and J usage is TRBJ2-5, with TRBD2 identical over 15 bases. CDR3 length: 18 amino acids. Germline assignment: CDR1 KGHSY and CDR2 FQNENV. V was clipped by 4 bases and J by 0 bases; unmatched bases: 6. The CDR3 sequence is CASSRGTSGGLNQETQYF. Here the CDR3 DNA reads TGTGCCAGCAGCCGAGGGACTAGCGGGGGGTTGAACCAAGAGACCCAGTACTTC.

V usage is TRBV7-2 and J usage is TRBJ2-7, with 10 positions matching TRBD2. With 1 base clipped from V and 4 bases from J, the junction kept 7 bases outside the gene matches. The CDR3 is made up of 16 amino acids. Germline loops: CDR1 SGHTA, CDR2 FQGNSA. CDR3 protein: CASSLDSGTSVYEQYF. DNA for the CDR3: TGTGCCAGCAGCTTAGATTCGGGGACTAGCGTATACGAGCAGTACTTC. The full variable domain, with the rest looked up from reference TRBV7-2 and TRBJ2-7, is GAGVSQSPSNKVTEKGKDVELRCDPISGHTALYWYRQSLGQGLEFLIYFQGNSAPDKSGLPSDRFSAERTGGSVSTLTIQRTQQEDSAVYLCASSLDSGTSVYEQYFGPGTRLTVT.

The V and J genes are TRBV3-1 (or the pseudogene TRBV3-2) and TRBJ2-2; 8 bases are shared with TRBD1. The CDR3 totals 15 residues. J gave up 4 bases and V 4 bases, and 5 bases lay outside the gene matches. Germline assignment: CDR1 LGHDT and CDR2 YNNKEL (reference sequence). CDR3 amino acids: CASSPVDRGTGELFF. CDR3 bases: TGTGCCAGCAGCCCCGTCGACAGGGGCACCGGGGAGCTGTTTTTT.

The chain has TRBV5-1 and TRBJ1-1, with 7 bases fitting TRBD1. CDR3 size: 16 residues. The J segment lost 0 bases and the V segment lost 4 bases, leaving 9 bases of the junction unmatched. CDR1 SGHRS and CDR2 YFSETQ come from the germline V gene. CDR3 amino acids: CASSPGQQSLNTEAFF. DNA of the CDR3: TGCGCCAGCAGCCCGGGACAGCAGAGCTTGAACACTGAAGCTTTCTTT.

This chain links TRBV14 with TRBJ1-4, with 9 bases fitting TRBD1. V was pared by 4 bases and J by 11 bases, with 11 bases of the junction left unmatched. Germline V gene lookup returns CDR1 SGHDN and CDR2 FVKESK. CDR3 size: 15 residues. CDR3 region: CASSRITGGVGKLFF. The CDR3 nucleotides read TGTGCCAGCAGCCGGATTACAGGGGGCGTTGGGAAACTGTTTTTT.

This clone was found a few times. The chain joins TRBV3-1 (or the pseudogene TRBV3-2) to TRBJ1-6; tentatively, D is TRBD1 (5 bases). CDR1 and CDR2 from the germline V gene are LGHDT and YNNKEL (reference sequence). This CDR3 region has 16 residues. With 0 bases removed from V and 4 bases from J, the gap between germline ends came to 10 bases. The CDR3 DNA sequence: TGTGCCAGCAGCCAAGAGGGGCAGGGATATAATTCACCCCTCCACTTT. It yields the protein CASSQEGQGYNSPLHF.

This clone has more than one count but fewer than ten. This rearrangement joins TRBV11-3 to TRBJ1-1, with TRBD1 as a possible D gene (5 bases). Trimming pared 1 base from V and 1 base from J, leaving 10 bases between. This CDR3 is built from 15 residues. Germline V lookup: CDR1 SGHNT, CDR2 YENEEA. CDR3 loop: CASSLGGLKNTEAFF. DNA for the CDR3: TGTGCCAGCAGCTTAGGGGGACTGAAGAACACTGAAGCTTTCTTT.

The chain couples TRBV6-1 to TRBJ1-3; 7 bases map to TRBD1. This CDR3 is built from 15 residues. The J segment lost 3 bases and the V segment lost 1 base, leaving 3 bases of the junction unmatched. Germline V gene sequence: CDR1 MNHNS, CDR2 SASEGT. For the CDR3, the DNA is TGTGCCAGCAGTGAAGGACAGGGAGGTGGAAACACCATATATTTT. Amino acid sequence: CASSEGQGGGNTIYF.

The gene calls are TRBV12-3 or TRBV12-4 and TRBJ2-3; 8 bases line up with TRBD1. V lost 10 bases to trimming and J lost 0 bases; unmatched junction nucleotides: 3. The length of the CDR3 is 13 residues. The CDR3 coding sequence is TGTGCCACAAGGGACAGGAGCACAGATACGCAGTATTTT. This sequence encodes CATRDRSTDTQYF.

V is TRBV4-1 and J is TRBJ2-7, with 11 nucleotides matching TRBD2. CDR1 is MGHRA and CDR2 is YSYEKL in the germline V gene. The length of the CDR3 is 15 residues. With V trimmed by 4 bases and J by 2 bases, 4 bases remained unmatched. In DNA, the CDR3 is TGCGCCAGCAGCCTACATAGCGGGGGGGCCTACGAGCAGTACTTC. Its translation: CASSLHSGGAYEQYF.

J is TRBJ1-6 and V is TRBV14; D uncertain. V dropped 3 bases and J dropped 8 bases, with 5 bases sitting between them. The CDR3 loop spans 12 amino acids. Germline CDR1 SGHDN, CDR2 FVKESK. The CDR3 loop reads CASSHPYSPLHF. In DNA, the CDR3 is TGTGCCAGCAGCCATCCTTATTCACCCCTCCACTTT.

This clone has more than one count but fewer than ten. CDR3 in amino acids: CASSLRLAGGTGELFF. Here the CDR3 DNA reads TGTGCCAGCAGTTTACGACTAGCGGGGGGCACCGGGGAGCTGTTTTTT. V usage is TRBV6-5 and J usage is TRBJ2-2, with 13 bases aligning to TRBD2. The V and J ends lost 4 bases and 4 bases, in that order; junction bases with no gene match: 3. CDR1 MNHEY and CDR2 SVGAGI come from the germline V gene. The CDR3 is 16 residues long.